The rows below give T cell receptor beta chains drawn from one sample of a study of blood T cell repertoires in COVID-19. The data were produced by immunoSEQ multiplex PCR, yet TCRdb's version contains in-frame clones alone and is incomplete. Here the sample spans 27,000 or so clones, around nine tenths being singletons. The sequencing sample was made of peripheral blood. Receptor source: a man aged 70 or older with active COVID-19. Both conserved end residues are trimmed from each CDR3.

v_call	cdr3_aa
TRBV19	ASSVPGQGSGNTIY
TRBV6-6	ASKDSPSTDTQY
TRBV4-1	ASSQVRGFMDQPQH
TRBV7-6	ASSSISGGGYEQY
TRBV6-2/TRBV6-3	ASSSDNNEQF
TRBV28	ASSLSDSRTEAF
TRBV21-1	ASSKGGGGGALYNEQF
TRBV6-5	ASRTGDYNSPLH
TRBV5-6	ASSLGQGKGQPQH
TRBV11-2	ASTLGVGFPSYEQY
TRBV7-9	ASSSGQGASYEQY
TRBV10-3	AISERPPGQSSYEQY
TRBV4-3	ASPAARWEGANTIY